What follows describes a single T cell receptor (beta chain). One Seattle source followed patients from active infection through their disease course. Original methodology: The authors estimated nucleated cell counts from reference gene primer amplification. Using immunoSEQ multiplex PCR, the repertoire was profiled, and TCRdb retains in-frame clones only, with some absent. V, J and clone size were drawn from that table, and D and trimming were deduced from the DNA. This sample carries a few hundred thousand clones, 85% to 90% of them seen once, and the ten largest clones take under 2.5%. The record originates from a study of blood T cell repertoires in COVID-19. For the study at large: The United States, Italy and Spain supplied acute and convalescent COVID-19 samples. The cDNA or gDNA used as material had been derived from T cells, B-cell-depleted T cells, or PBMCs.

The TCR comes from a woman in her sixties with COVID-19, enrolled during active disease. The sample consisted of peripheral blood.

CDR3 loop: CASSIGRQGGSQPQHF. The CDR3 bases are TGTGCCAGTAGTATAGGGAGACAGGGAGGTTCGCAGCCCCAGCATTTT. This chain uses TRBV19 with TRBJ1-5; 7 bases line up with TRBD1. The trim removed 1 base at V and 7 bases at J, leaving 10 bases unmatched. Per germline, CDR1 LNHDA and CDR2 SQIVND (reference sequence). The length of the CDR3 is 16 residues.